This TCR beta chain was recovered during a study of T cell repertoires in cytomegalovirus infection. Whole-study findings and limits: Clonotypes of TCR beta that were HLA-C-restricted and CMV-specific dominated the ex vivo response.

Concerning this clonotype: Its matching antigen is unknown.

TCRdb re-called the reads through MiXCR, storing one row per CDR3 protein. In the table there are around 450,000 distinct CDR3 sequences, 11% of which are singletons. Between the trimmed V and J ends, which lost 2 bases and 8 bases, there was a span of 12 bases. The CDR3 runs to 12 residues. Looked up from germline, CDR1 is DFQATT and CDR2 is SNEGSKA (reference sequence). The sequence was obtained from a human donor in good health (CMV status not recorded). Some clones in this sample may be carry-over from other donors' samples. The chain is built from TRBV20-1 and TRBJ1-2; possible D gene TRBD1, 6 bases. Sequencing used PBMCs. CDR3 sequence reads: CSARSGAEGYTF. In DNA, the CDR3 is TGCAGTGCTAGATCGGGGGCTGAGGGCTACACCTTC.